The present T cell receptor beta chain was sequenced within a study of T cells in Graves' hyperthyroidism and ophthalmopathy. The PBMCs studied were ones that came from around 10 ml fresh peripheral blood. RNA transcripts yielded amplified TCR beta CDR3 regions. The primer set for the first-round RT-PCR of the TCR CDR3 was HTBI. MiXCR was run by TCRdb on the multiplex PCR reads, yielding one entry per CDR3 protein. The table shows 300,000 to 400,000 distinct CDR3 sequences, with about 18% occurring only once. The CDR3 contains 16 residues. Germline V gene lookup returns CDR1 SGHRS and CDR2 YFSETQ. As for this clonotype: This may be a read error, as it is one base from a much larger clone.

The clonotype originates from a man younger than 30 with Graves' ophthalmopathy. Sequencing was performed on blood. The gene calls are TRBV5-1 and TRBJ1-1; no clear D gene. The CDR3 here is CANSLVGSPENTEDFF. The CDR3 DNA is TGCGCCAACAGCTTGGTCGGCAGTCCCGAGAACACTGAAGATTTCTTT.